This TCR beta chain was captured by sequencing in a study of cytomegalovirus exposure and HLA in healthy donors. Germline V gene lookup returns CDR1 SGHVS and CDR2 FNYEAQ. CDR3 length: 15 residues. V shed 0 bases and J shed 2 bases, with 10 bases lying between them. PCR involved 60 Vbeta and 13 Jbeta primers. Method: immunoSEQ multiplex PCR; TCRdb's copy keeps in-frame clones and lacks some. This repertoire includes 110,000 to 150,000 clones. V usage is TRBV7-6 and J usage is TRBJ2-5, with D possibly matching TRBD1 (6 bases). This TCR came from a male donor in good health and CMV-seronegative. Sequenced input: PBMCs. DNA for the CDR3: TGTGCCAGCAGCTTAGCTACAGGGTGGCAAGAGACCCAGTACTTC. This encodes CASSLATGWQETQYF.